Following are 3 T cell receptor beta chains from one sample sequenced in a study of early T cells in non-severe SARS-CoV-2 infection. TCRdb redid the calling of the 5' RACE reads with MiXCR, one entry per CDR3 protein. The repertoire includes under 100,000 distinct CDR3 sequences, approximately 11% of them detected once, and around 4.7% sits in the top ten. The sample comprised whole blood. The receptors were gathered from an adult who was a healthcare worker with PCR-confirmed SARS-CoV-2 infection or an uninfected control (not recorded which).

The chain uses TRBV12-3 or TRBV12-4 and TRBJ2-5; 11 positions agree with TRBD1. V lost 2 bases and J lost 2; bases outside the gene matches: 1. This CDR3 has 15 amino acids. CDR3 in amino acids: CASSLWDRGQETQYF. CDR3 nucleotides: TGTGCCAGCAGTTTATGGGACAGGGGGCAAGAGACCCAGTACTTC.

The rearrangement links TRBV5-1 to TRBJ2-1; possibly TRBD1 for D (5 bases). V was cut by 0 bases and J by 0 bases, with 7 bases left in between. From germline, CDR1 is SGHRS and CDR2 YFSETQ. The CDR3 length is 15 residues. DNA of the CDR3: TGCGCCAGCAGCTTGGAAACAGGCTCCTACAATGAGCAGTTCTTC. Translation: CASSLETGSYNEQFF.

This clonotype has more than one count but fewer than ten. The gene calls are TRBV28 and TRBJ2-7; D perhaps matches TRBD1 (6 bases). Germline-derived CDR1 and CDR2 are MDHEN and SYDVKM. This CDR3 contains 15 residues. Between the trimmed V and J ends, which lost 7 bases and 4 bases, there was a span of 20 bases. The CDR3 coding sequence is TGTGCCAGCAAGGTGCCCACCGGGACACCTTACGAGCAGTACTTC. Its translation: CASKVPTGTPYEQYF.